The 31 T cell receptor beta chains below come from one sample, sequenced in a study of PD-L1 blockade in urothelial cancer. Only in-frame clones appear in the TCRdb table, and some are missing; sequencing was by immunoSEQ multiplex PCR. The data contain about 120,000 clones, more than 75% of them singletons. The time point is: peripheral blood 6 weeks after treatment start. The sequences come from PBMCs, collected around atezolizumab (anti-PD-L1) treatment. The receptors were gathered from a man between 50 and 59 years old with urothelial cancer.

This clone was seen only a few times. V gene TRBV28 combines with J gene TRBJ2-7; TRBD1 agrees at 7 bases. The CDR3 length is 13 residues. Germline loops: CDR1 MDHEN, CDR2 SYDVKM. V was pared by 8 bases and J by 0 bases, with 4 bases of the junction left unmatched. The CDR3 here is CASVRTGSYEQYF. DNA of the CDR3: TGTGCCAGCGTTCGGACAGGCTCCTACGAGCAGTACTTC.

This clone has more than one count but fewer than ten. The rearrangement joins TRBV6-5 to TRBJ1-2; D gene uncertain. Germline V CDR1 and CDR2: MNHEY, SVGAGI. V lost 6 bases to trimming and J lost 2 bases, with 10 bases between them. The CDR3 loop spans 13 amino acids. In DNA, the CDR3 is TGTGCCAGCAGCCGTACAGAGAACTATGGCTACACCTTC. Its protein is CASSRTENYGYTF.

The rearrangement uses TRBV27 and TRBJ1-4; the D gene is possibly TRBD1 (6 bases). Deletions cut 3 bases from V and 3 bases from J, with 11 bases between. This CDR3 spans 15 amino acids. Germline V CDR1 and CDR2: MNHEY, SMNVEV (reference sequence). The CDR3 DNA reads TGTGCCAGCAGTTTTGGGGGGGCTGCTAATGAAAAACTGTTTTTT. Its protein product is CASSFGGAANEKLFF.

The count of this clone is one. The chain combines TRBV9 with TRBJ1-1; D is possibly TRBD1 (5 bases). Trimming left V 0 bases short and J 5 bases short, with 11 bases between. Germline lookup yields CDR1 SGDLS and CDR2 YYNGEE. CDR3 length equals 14 residues. CDR3 DNA: TGTGCCAGCAGCGTAGAGGGGAGGGCAACTGAAGCTTTCTTT. Translating gives CASSVEGRATEAFF.

The table lists this clone with a few counts. J is TRBJ2-3 and V is TRBV15, with 9 bases that match TRBD2. The CDR3 is 16 residues long. CDR1 and CDR2 from the germline V gene are LNHNV and YYDKDF (reference sequence). J was trimmed by 0 bases and V by 3 bases; bases with no gene match: 4. CDR3 nucleotides: TGTGCCACCAGCAGCGGACTAGCGCCCAGCACAGATACGCAGTATTTT. It encodes CATSSGLAPSTDTQYF. Looking up the rest from reference TRBV15 and TRBJ2-3 gives the full variable domain: DAMVIQNPRYQVTQFGKPVTLSCSQTLNHNVMYWYQQKSSQAPKLLFHYYDKDFNNEADTPDNFQSRRPNTSFCFLDIRSPGLGDTAMYLCATSSGLAPSTDTQYFGPGTRLTVL.

The chain links TRBV19 to TRBJ2-7; TRBD1 is a possible D gene (6 bases). V was shortened by 6 bases and J by 2 bases, with 11 bases between the two germline ends. CDR3 size: 13 residues. Germline CDR1 is LNHDA and CDR2 is SQIVND (reference sequence). As DNA, the CDR3 is TGTGCCAGTAGCAGACAGGAGACCTACGAGCAGTACTTC. Protein: CASSRQETYEQYF.

The rearrangement uses TRBV28 and TRBJ1-5; 9 bases are shared with TRBD1. The CDR3 is made up of 15 amino acids. Trimming removed 6 bases from V and 7 bases from J; junction bases left unmatched: 10. The germline V gene encodes CDR1 MDHEN and CDR2 SYDVKM. The CDR3 loop reads CASRTGQGKEQPQHF. CDR3 in DNA: TGTGCCAGCAGGACGGGACAGGGAAAAGAGCAGCCCCAGCATTTT.

The V and J genes are TRBV7-3 and TRBJ2-3, with 8 bases identical to TRBD1. V shed 5 bases and J 0 bases; nucleotides not matched to a gene: 4. The germline gives CDR1 SGHTA, CDR2 FQGTGA. This CDR3 is 15 amino acids long. The CDR3 bases are TGTGCCAGCAGCCCGCGGACAGGGAGCACAGATACGCAGTATTTT. Amino acid sequence: CASSPRTGSTDTQYF.

The V and J genes are TRBV6-1 and TRBJ1-1; no clear D. The V end was cut by 10 bases, the J end by 4 bases, with 16 bases between. This CDR3 is 13 amino acids long. Per germline, CDR1 MNHNS and CDR2 SASEGT. Written as DNA, the CDR3 is TGTGCCATAGCACCCCGAGGAATCACTGAAGCTTTCTTT. This gives the protein CAIAPRGITEAFF.

The genes are TRBV19 and TRBJ2-3, with D possibly being TRBD2 (7 bases). Germline V gene sequence: CDR1 LNHDA, CDR2 SQIVND (reference sequence). V lost 5 bases, J lost 2 bases, and 11 bases lay in between. The CDR3 has 14 amino acids. CDR3 residues: CASSRGALTDTQYF. DNA for the CDR3: TGTGCCAGTAGTCGGGGGGCCCTCACAGATACGCAGTATTTT.

The rearrangement links TRBV11-1 to TRBJ1-1, with 7 positions matching TRBD1. The CDR3 covers 14 residues. V dropped 3 bases and J dropped 6; count of bases not matched to a gene: 7. CDR1 SGHAT and CDR2 FQDESV come from the germline V gene (reference sequence). The CDR3: CASSLQGVYAEAFF. The CDR3 nucleotides read TGTGCCAGCAGCTTGCAGGGGGTGTACGCTGAAGCTTTCTTT.

The rearrangement joins TRBV28 to TRBJ1-2, with 10 bases that match TRBD1. V shed 4 bases and J 8 bases; nucleotides not matched to a gene: 10. CDR1 and CDR2 from the germline V gene are MDHEN and SYDVKM. This CDR3 has 15 amino acids. The CDR3 coding sequence is TGTGCCAGCAGTTCCGGGACAGGGGTGGGGTGGGGCTACACCTTC. Its protein is CASSSGTGVGWGYTF.

This clone appeared once. V gene TRBV18 combines with J gene TRBJ2-1; 10 nucleotides match TRBD2. Germline lookup yields CDR1 KGHSH and CDR2 LQKENI. Germline trimming cut 4 bases from V and 0 bases from J; bases unmatched to any gene: 0. This CDR3 has 15 residues. DNA for the CDR3: TGTGCCAGCTCACTAGCGGGAGGCTCCTACAATGAGCAGTTCTTC. Residues: CASSLAGGSYNEQFF.

The chain recombines TRBV7-9 with TRBJ2-3, with 15 bases identical to TRBD2. Germline V gives CDR1 SEHNR, CDR2 FQNEAQ (reference sequence). There are 16 residues in the CDR3. V shed 3 bases, J shed 5 bases, and the junction held 3 bases outside the gene matches. CDR3 nucleotide sequence: TGTGCCAGCAGCTTTGGACTAGCGGGAGGGGGAGATACGCAGTATTTT. It encodes CASSFGLAGGGDTQYF.

This rearrangement joins TRBV30 to TRBJ1-6; 9 bases map to TRBD1. Trimming at V came to 4 bases and at J to 1 base, leaving 5 bases not matched to a gene. The CDR3 sequence is 16 residues long. CDR1 is GTSNPN, CDR2 SVGIG, per germline (reference sequence). The CDR3 DNA sequence: TGTGCCTGGAAAACAGGGGGCCGGTCCTATAATTCACCCCTCCACTTT. This gives the protein CAWKTGGRSYNSPLHF.

This clone has just one count. V gene TRBV28 combines with J gene TRBJ1-6; D is perhaps TRBD1 (5 bases). The CDR3 has 12 residues. V was clipped by 4 bases and J by 10 bases, with 8 bases between them. Germline V gene data show CDR1 as MDHEN and CDR2 as SYDVKM. The CDR3 nucleotides are TGTGCCAGCAGTTCAGGGAAATCACCCCTCCACTTT. Translated: CASSSGKSPLHF. Based on the CDR3 plus reference TRBV28 and TRBJ1-6, the full variable domain is DVKVTQSSRYLVKRTGEKVFLECVQDMDHENMFWYRQDPGLGLRLIYFSYDVKMKEKGDIPEGYSVSREKKERFSLILESASTNQTSMYLCASSSGKSPLHFGNGTRLTVT.

This sequence joins TRBV5-5 and TRBJ1-4; TRBD1 agrees at 9 bases. Germline CDR1 SGHKS, CDR2 YYEKEE (reference sequence). This CDR3 spans 16 amino acids. The trim removed 3 bases at V and 4 bases at J, leaving 7 bases unmatched. CDR3 in DNA: TGTGCCAGCAGCTGGGCTGGGACAGGGAGTAATGAAAAACTGTTTTTT. Translation gives CASSWAGTGSNEKLFF.

The chain couples TRBV30 to TRBJ1-2; possibly TRBD1 for D (6 bases). V lost 2 bases and J 2 bases, leaving 6 bases between the germline ends. CDR1 is GTSNPN and CDR2 is SVGIG in the germline V gene (reference sequence). The CDR3 sequence is 12 residues long. The CDR3 here is CAWSTGNYGYTF. The CDR3 nucleotides are TGTGCCTGGAGTACAGGGAACTATGGCTACACCTTC.

The chain uses TRBV6-1 and TRBJ2-3; no definite D call. Trimming pared 0 bases from V and 2 bases from J, leaving 6 bases between. CDR1 is MNHNS and CDR2 is SASEGT in the germline V gene. The CDR3 sequence is 14 residues long. The CDR3 nucleotides are TGTGCCAGCAGTGAAGCCGGTCTCACAGATACGCAGTATTTT. As protein: CASSEAGLTDTQYF.

V usage is TRBV6-5 and J usage is TRBJ1-1; D unclear. The CDR3 sequence is 14 residues long. V was pared by 2 bases and J by 4 bases, with 11 bases between. Germline loops: CDR1 MNHEY, CDR2 SVGAGI. The CDR3, as DNA: TGTGCCAGCAGTTACGATCGGTGGAGCACTGAAGCTTTCTTT. Translation: CASSYDRWSTEAFF.

This clone was recorded many times. The genes are TRBV2 and TRBJ2-2, with a possible D match to TRBD2 (5 bases). The V gene lost 10 bases and the J gene lost 4 bases, with 13 bases spanning the gap. The germline V gene encodes CDR1 SNHLY and CDR2 FYNNEI. The CDR3 runs to 13 residues. For the CDR3, the DNA is TGTGCCACCGCCGGGATAACCACCGGGGAGCTGTTTTTT. Translating gives CATAGITTGELFF.

This rearrangement joins TRBV18 to TRBJ1-5, with a possible D match to TRBD1 (6 bases). With 3 bases removed from V and 3 bases from J, the gap between germline ends came to 9 bases. The germline V gene encodes CDR1 KGHSH and CDR2 LQKENI. The CDR3 covers 14 residues. The CDR3 sequence: CASSPDRNNQPQHF. In nucleotides, the CDR3 is TGTGCCAGCTCACCTGACAGGAACAATCAGCCCCAGCATTTT.

This clone showed up just once. The V call is TRBV5-5, the J call TRBJ2-2, with TRBD2 matching over 13 bases. From germline, CDR1 is SGHKS and CDR2 YYEKEE (reference sequence). V lost 4 bases, J lost 5 bases, and 8 bases stayed unmatched. The CDR3 length is 17 residues. CDR3 loop: CASSPSTGLAGTGELFF. The CDR3 DNA is TGTGCCAGCAGCCCTTCCACGGGACTAGCGGGAACCGGGGAGCTGTTTTTT.

V is TRBV19 and J is TRBJ1-3; 7 bases agree with TRBD1. The CDR3 length is 15 residues. Germline values: CDR1 LNHDA, CDR2 SQIVND (reference sequence). V gave up 3 bases and J gave up 4 bases; unmatched junction bases: 6. Written as DNA, the CDR3 is TGTGCCAGTAGTATCTCAACAGGGGTCGGAAACACCATATATTTT. This encodes CASSISTGVGNTIYF.

The J gene is TRBJ2-7, the V gene TRBV2; 10 nucleotides line up with TRBD2. J gave up 3 bases and V 7 bases, and 6 bases lay outside the gene matches. The CDR3 loop spans 14 amino acids. Per germline, CDR1 SNHLY and CDR2 FYNNEI. CDR3 bases: TGTGCCAGCAACAAGCTAGCGGGAGACTACGAGCAGTACTTC. Translated, it gives CASNKLAGDYEQYF.

The chain has TRBV30 and TRBJ2-7, with 13 bases that match TRBD2. Germline values: CDR1 GTSNPN, CDR2 SVGIG (reference sequence). The CDR3 covers 16 residues. V lost 1 base and J lost 1; bases outside the gene matches: 4. CDR3 DNA sequence: TGTGCCTGGAGTGAGGGGACTAGCGGGAAGTCCTACGAGCAGTACTTC. Translating gives CAWSEGTSGKSYEQYF. Drawing the rest from reference TRBV30 and TRBJ2-7, the complete variable domain is SQTIHQWPATLVQPVGSPLSLECTVEGTSNPNLYWYRQAAGRGLQLLFYSVGIGQISSEVPQNLSASRPQDRQFILSSKKLLLSDSGFYLCAWSEGTSGKSYEQYFGPGTRLTVT.

The chain links TRBV9 to TRBJ1-3; TRBD1 matches at 7 bases. The CDR3 loop spans 14 amino acids. The germline gives CDR1 SGDLS, CDR2 YYNGEE. V lost 3 bases to trimming and J lost 1 base; unmatched junction nucleotides: 1. Written as DNA, the CDR3 is TGTGCCAGCAGCGCCAGGGGGTCTGGAAACACCATATATTTT. Protein product: CASSARGSGNTIYF.

This chain connects TRBV10-1 to TRBJ2-2; tentatively, D is TRBD1 (5 bases). This CDR3 comprises 14 residues. V gave up 6 bases and J gave up 3 bases, with 11 bases separating them. Germline-derived CDR1 and CDR2 are WNHNN and SYGVQD (reference sequence). The CDR3 is CASRTERDTGELFF. The CDR3 DNA is TGCGCCAGCAGGACAGAGAGAGACACCGGGGAGCTGTTTTTT.

The genes are TRBV7-2 and TRBJ1-2; TRBD1 aligns across 7 bases. This CDR3 spans 16 amino acids. The J segment lost 6 bases and the V segment lost 0 bases, leaving 10 bases of the junction unmatched. The germline V gene has CDR1 SGHTA and CDR2 FQGNSA. The CDR3 region is CASSLAPPTGQDGYTF. CDR3 DNA sequence: TGTGCCAGCAGCTTAGCGCCCCCGACAGGGCAAGATGGCTACACCTTC.

The rearrangement joins TRBV5-1 to TRBJ2-2; D gene uncertain. Germline values: CDR1 SGHRS, CDR2 YFSETQ. The CDR3 spans 13 residues. Trimming took 1 base from V and 6 from J, leaving 7 bases between them. The CDR3 loop is CASSLRVPGELFF. The CDR3 DNA reads TGCGCCAGCAGCTTGCGGGTTCCCGGGGAGCTGTTTTTT.

The CDR3, as DNA: TGTGCCAGCAGCTTAGCGGGGGGTTCCGGAAAACTGTTTTTT. This encodes CASSLAGGSGKLFF. The V and J genes are TRBV7-9 and TRBJ1-4, with a tentative D call TRBD1 (5 bases). The CDR3 consists of 14 residues. Germline CDR1 is SEHNR and CDR2 is FQNEAQ (reference sequence). V lost 0 bases and J lost 10, with 12 bases in between.